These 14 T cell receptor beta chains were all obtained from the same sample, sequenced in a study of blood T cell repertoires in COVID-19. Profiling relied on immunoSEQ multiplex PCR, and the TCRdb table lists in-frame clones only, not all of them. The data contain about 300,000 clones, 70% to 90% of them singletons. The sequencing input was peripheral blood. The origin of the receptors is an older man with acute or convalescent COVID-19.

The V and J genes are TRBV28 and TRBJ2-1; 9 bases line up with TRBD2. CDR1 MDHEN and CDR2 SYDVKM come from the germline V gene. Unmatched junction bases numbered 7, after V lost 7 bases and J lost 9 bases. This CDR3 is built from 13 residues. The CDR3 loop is CASTRGGAGEQFF. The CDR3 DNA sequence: TGTGCCAGCACCCGCGGGGGGGCGGGTGAGCAGTTCTTC.

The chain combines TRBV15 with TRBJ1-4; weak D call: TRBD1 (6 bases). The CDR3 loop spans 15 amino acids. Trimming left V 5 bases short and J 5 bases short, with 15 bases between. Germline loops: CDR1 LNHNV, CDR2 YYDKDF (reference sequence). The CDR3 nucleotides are TGTGCCACCAGCTTGGTGGGGGCAGCGAATGAAAAACTGTTTTTT. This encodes CATSLVGAANEKLFF. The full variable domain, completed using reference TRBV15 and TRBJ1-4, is DAMVIQNPRYQVTQFGKPVTLSCSQTLNHNVMYWYQQKSSQAPKLLFHYYDKDFNNEADTPDNFQSRRPNTSFCFLDIRSPGLGDTAMYLCATSLVGAANEKLFFGSGTQLSVL.

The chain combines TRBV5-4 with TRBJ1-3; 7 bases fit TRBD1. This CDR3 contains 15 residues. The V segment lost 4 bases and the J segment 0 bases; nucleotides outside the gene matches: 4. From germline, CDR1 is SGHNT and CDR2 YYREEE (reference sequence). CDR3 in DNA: TGTGCCAGCAGCCGACAGGGATACTCTGGAAACACCATATATTTT. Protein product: CASSRQGYSGNTIYF.

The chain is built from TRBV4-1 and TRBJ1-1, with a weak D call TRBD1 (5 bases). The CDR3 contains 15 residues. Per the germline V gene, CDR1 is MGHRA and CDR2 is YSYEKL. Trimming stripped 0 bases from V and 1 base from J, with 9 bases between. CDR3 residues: CASSQDARANTEAFF. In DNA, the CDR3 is TGCGCCAGCAGCCAAGATGCCAGGGCGAACACTGAAGCTTTCTTT.

The CDR3 bases are TGTGCCAGCAGCACTACCCGCGAGCAGTACTTC. Its translation: CASSTTREQYF. The V gene is TRBV25-1, the J gene TRBJ2-7; no definite D call. The CDR3 loop spans 11 amino acids. CDR1 MGHDK and CDR2 SYGVNS come from the germline V gene. Trimming cost V 6 bases and J 6 bases, with 9 bases left between them.

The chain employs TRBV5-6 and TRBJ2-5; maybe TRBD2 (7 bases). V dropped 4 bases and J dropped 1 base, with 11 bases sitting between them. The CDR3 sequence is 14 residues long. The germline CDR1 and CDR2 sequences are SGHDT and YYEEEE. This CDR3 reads CASSPGGAQETQYF. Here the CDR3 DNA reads TGTGCCAGCAGCCCTGGGGGGGCCCAAGAGACCCAGTACTTC. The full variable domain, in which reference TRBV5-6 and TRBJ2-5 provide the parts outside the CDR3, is DAGVTQSPTHLIKTRGQQVTLRCSPKSGHDTVSWYQQALGQGPQFIFQYYEEEERQRGNFPDRFSGHQFPNYSSELNVNALLLGDSALYLCASSPGGAQETQYFGPGTRLLVL.

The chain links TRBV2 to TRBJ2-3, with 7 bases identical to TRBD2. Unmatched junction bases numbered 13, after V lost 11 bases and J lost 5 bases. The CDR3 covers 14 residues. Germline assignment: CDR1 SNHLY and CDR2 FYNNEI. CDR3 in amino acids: CASHYGGDVDTQYF. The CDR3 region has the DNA TGTGCCTCCCATTATGGGGGGGATGTAGATACGCAGTATTTT.

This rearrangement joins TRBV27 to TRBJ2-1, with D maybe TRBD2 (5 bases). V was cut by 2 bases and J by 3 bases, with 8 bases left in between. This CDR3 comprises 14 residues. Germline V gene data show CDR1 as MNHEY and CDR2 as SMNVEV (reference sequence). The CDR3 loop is CASSLLRGYNEQFF. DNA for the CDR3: TGTGCCAGCAGTTTACTACGGGGCTACAATGAGCAGTTCTTC.

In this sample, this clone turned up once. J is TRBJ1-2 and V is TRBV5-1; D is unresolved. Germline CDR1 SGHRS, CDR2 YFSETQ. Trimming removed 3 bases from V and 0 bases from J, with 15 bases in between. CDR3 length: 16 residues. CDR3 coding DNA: TGCGCCAGCAGCTCCCAAGGCCAGGCGACTAACTATGGCTACACCTTC. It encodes CASSSQGQATNYGYTF.

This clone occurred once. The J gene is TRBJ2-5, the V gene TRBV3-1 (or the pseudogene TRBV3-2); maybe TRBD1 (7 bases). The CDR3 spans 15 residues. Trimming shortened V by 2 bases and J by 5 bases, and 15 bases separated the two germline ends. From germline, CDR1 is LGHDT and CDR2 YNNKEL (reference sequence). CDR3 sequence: CASSQPLTGRETQYF. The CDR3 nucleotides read TGTGCCAGCAGCCAACCGTTGACAGGGAGGGAGACCCAGTACTTC.

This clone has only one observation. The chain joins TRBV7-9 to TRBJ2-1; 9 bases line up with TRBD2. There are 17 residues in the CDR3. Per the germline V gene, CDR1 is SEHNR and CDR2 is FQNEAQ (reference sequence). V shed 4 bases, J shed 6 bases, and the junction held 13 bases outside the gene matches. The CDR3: CASSSHRGLAGPNEQFF. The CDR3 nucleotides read TGTGCCAGCAGCTCCCACAGGGGTCTAGCGGGACCCAATGAGCAGTTCTTC.

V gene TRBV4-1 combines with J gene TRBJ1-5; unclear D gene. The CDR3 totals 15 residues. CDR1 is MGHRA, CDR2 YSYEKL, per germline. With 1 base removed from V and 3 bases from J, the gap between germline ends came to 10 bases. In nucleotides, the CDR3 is TGCGCCAGCAGCCAAGGAGACACGGCCAATCAGCCCCAGCATTTT. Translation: CASSQGDTANQPQHF.

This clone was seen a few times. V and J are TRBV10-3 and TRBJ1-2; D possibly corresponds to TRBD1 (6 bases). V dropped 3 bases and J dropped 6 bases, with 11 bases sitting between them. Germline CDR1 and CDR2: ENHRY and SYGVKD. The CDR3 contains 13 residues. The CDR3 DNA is TGTGCCATCAGTGATACAGGGCCGGATGGCTACACCTTC. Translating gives CAISDTGPDGYTF.

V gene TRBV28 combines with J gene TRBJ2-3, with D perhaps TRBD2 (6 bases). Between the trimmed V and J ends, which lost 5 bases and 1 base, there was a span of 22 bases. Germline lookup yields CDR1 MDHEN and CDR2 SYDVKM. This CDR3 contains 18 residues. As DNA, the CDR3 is TGTGCCAGCAGTCAATACCCCCCTCTAGCGCGTCGCACAGATACGCAGTATTTT. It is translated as CASSQYPPLARRTDTQYF. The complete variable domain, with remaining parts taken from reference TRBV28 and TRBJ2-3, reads DVKVTQSSRYLVKRTGEKVFLECVQDMDHENMFWYRQDPGLGLRLIYFSYDVKMKEKGDIPEGYSVSREKKERFSLILESASTNQTSMYLCASSQYPPLARRTDTQYFGPGTRLTVL.